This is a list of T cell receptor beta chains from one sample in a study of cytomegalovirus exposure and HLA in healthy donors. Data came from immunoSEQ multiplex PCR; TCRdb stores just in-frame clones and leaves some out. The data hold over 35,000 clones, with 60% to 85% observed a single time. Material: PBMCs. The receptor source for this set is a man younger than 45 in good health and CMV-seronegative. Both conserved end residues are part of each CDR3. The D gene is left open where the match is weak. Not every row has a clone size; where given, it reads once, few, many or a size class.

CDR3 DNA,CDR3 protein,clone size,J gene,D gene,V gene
TGCGCCAGCAGCCAAGAACCGGGACTCGACCCCTACGAGCAGTACTTC,CASSQEPGLDPYEQYF,few,TRBJ2-7,-,TRBV4-3
TGCAGCGTTGAAGAACCGGGACAGGGACAGGAGACCCAGTACTTC,CSVEEPGQGQETQYF,-,TRBJ2-5,TRBD1,TRBV29-1
TGTGCCAGCAGCCCCTGGCGGGGAAGCGAGCAGTACTTC,CASSPWRGSEQYF,-,TRBJ2-7,-,TRBV5-4
TGTTCCAGCAGCTTATCGGGACTAAAGAACACCGGGGAGCTGTTTTTT,CSSSLSGLKNTGELFF,-,TRBJ2-2,TRBD2,TRBV7-9
TGTGCCAGCAGTCCAGACGGCAGGGGCACCTACGAGCAGTACTTC,CASSPDGRGTYEQYF,-,TRBJ2-7,-,TRBV7-8
TGTGCCAGCAGTTCTCTGTCCGGGACAGGGGTTTGGAACATTCAGTACTTC,CASSSLSGTGVWNIQYF,-,TRBJ2-4,TRBD1,TRBV28
TGCGCCAGCAGTGAGGGACAACCCTACGAGCAGTACTTC,CASSEGQPYEQYF,-,TRBJ2-7,-,TRBV10-2
TGTGCCAGCATCACGCCAGGGGTGGGTACTGAAGCTTTCTTT,CASITPGVGTEAFF,-,TRBJ1-1,-,TRBV6-1
TGTGCCAGCTCACCACGTCAAGCGGGAGGTCTAGATGAGCAGTTCTTC,CASSPRQAGGLDEQFF,-,TRBJ2-1,TRBD2,TRBV18
TGTGCCAGTAGCCTAGACAGGGGCTCTGGAAACACCATATATTTT,CASSLDRGSGNTIYF,few,TRBJ1-3,TRBD1,TRBV19
TGTGCCAGCAGCGATTCAGGGGGCTACACCTTC,CASSDSGGYTF,-,TRBJ1-2,-,TRBV11-2
TGTGCCTGGAGTGTCGGGACTAGCGTTTACCAAGAGACCCAGTACTTC,CAWSVGTSVYQETQYF,-,TRBJ2-5,TRBD2,TRBV30
TGTGCCAGCAGTGAACCCCGGACAGGGGGGAATTCACCCCTCCACTTT,CASSEPRTGGNSPLHF,-,TRBJ1-6,TRBD1,TRBV25-1
TGTGCCAGCAGCTTTTTTACTAGCGGGATTCGTGATACGCAGTATTTT,CASSFFTSGIRDTQYF,-,TRBJ2-3,TRBD2,TRBV7-9
TGTGCCAGCAGTTTAATTGACAGGGGCACGGGGGAGCTGTTTTTT,CASSLIDRGTGELFF,-,TRBJ2-2,TRBD1,TRBV6-5
TGCAGCGTTGTAGCGGGAGGACAAGATACGCAGTATTTT,CSVVAGGQDTQYF,-,TRBJ2-3,TRBD2,TRBV29-1
TGTGCCAGTAGTGCCGGGACTAGCGGAGAGACCCAGTACTTC,CASSAGTSGETQYF,-,TRBJ2-5,TRBD2,TRBV19
TGTGCCTGGTCGGACAGGGCCGGGGAGCTGTTTTTT,CAWSDRAGELFF,-,TRBJ2-2,TRBD1,TRBV30
TGTGCCAGCAGCTTGTCGGGGTCTGTGAATTCACCCCTCCACTTT,CASSLSGSVNSPLHF,-,TRBJ1-6,-,TRBV7-2
TGTGCCATCAGTTCTAGCGGGGACTACGAGCAGTACTTC,CAISSSGDYEQYF,-,TRBJ2-7,TRBD2,TRBV10-3
TGTTCCAGCAGCGAACCTAGACAGGGGTACAACAATGAGCAGTTCTTC,CSSSEPRQGYNNEQFF,few,TRBJ2-1,TRBD1,TRBV7-9
TGTGCCAGCAGCTTAAAGGGGTTCAACAATGAGCAGTTCTTC,CASSLKGFNNEQFF,-,TRBJ2-1,-,TRBV7-9
TGTGCCAGCAGCCCCAGCGGTGGGCCATCCACAGATACGCAGTATTTT,CASSPSGGPSTDTQYF,-,TRBJ2-3,-,TRBV7-9
TGTTCCAGCAGCCCCGGGGAGGGTCACTCCTACGAGCAGTACTTC,CSSSPGEGHSYEQYF,-,TRBJ2-7,TRBD2,TRBV7-9
TGTGCCATCAGTGTGACTAGCGGGAGAGGTGCCGAGCAGTTCTTC,CAISVTSGRGAEQFF,-,TRBJ2-1,TRBD2,TRBV10-3
TGTGCCAGCAGCCAAGATCGGGGAGGCCAAGAGACCCAGTACTTC,CASSQDRGGQETQYF,-,TRBJ2-5,-,TRBV4-2
TGTTCCAGCAGATCACCGGGACTAGCTTCGGGCGGGGAGCTGTTTTTT,CSSRSPGLASGGELFF,few,TRBJ2-2,TRBD2,TRBV7-9
TGTGCCAGCAGAACAGGGGGGGGGTACAATGAGCAGTTCTTC,CASRTGGGYNEQFF,-,TRBJ2-1,-,TRBV28
TGTGCCAGCAGTTTATCTACGCCGTCCGGCTATGGCTACACCTTC,CASSLSTPSGYGYTF,-,TRBJ1-2,-,TRBV28
TGCAGCGAGGTCAGCGGTAGCACAGATACGCAGTATTTT,CSEVSGSTDTQYF,-,TRBJ2-3,-,TRBV29-1
TGTGCCAGCAGCGCATCCGGGACAGGGGTTGGCGAGCAGTACTTC,CASSASGTGVGEQYF,-,TRBJ2-7,TRBD1,TRBV9
TGTGCCACCAGCAGGGAGGGTGAGAGCTCCTATAATTCACCCCTCCACTTT,CATSREGESSYNSPLHF,-,TRBJ1-6,-,TRBV15
TGCGCCAGCAGCCTAATGATACGGACGGGAGAAGCTTTCTTT,CASSLMIRTGEAFF,-,TRBJ1-1,-,TRBV5-1
TGTGCCAGCTCCCCAACAGGGGTTTCTGAAGCTTTCTTT,CASSPTGVSEAFF,-,TRBJ1-1,TRBD1,TRBV9
TGTGCCAGCAGCCTCCCCGGACAGGGGGCGGCCGGGGAGCTGTTTTTT,CASSLPGQGAAGELFF,-,TRBJ2-2,TRBD1,TRBV5-4
TGTGCCAGTAGTATAGATCAAGGACTAGCGGGAGGGAGTTGGTATGAGCAGTTCTTC,CASSIDQGLAGGSWYEQFF,once,TRBJ2-1,TRBD2,TRBV19
TGTGCCAGCAGCGTAGATTCAGGGCATCAGCCCCAGCATTTT,CASSVDSGHQPQHF,few,TRBJ1-5,-,TRBV9
TGCGCCAGCAGCCAAGGAGTTACAGGGACCAACACTGAAGCTTTCTTT,CASSQGVTGTNTEAFF,-,TRBJ1-1,-,TRBV4-1
TGTGCCAGCAGCTTATCACAGGATCAGCCCCAGCATTTT,CASSLSQDQPQHF,-,TRBJ1-5,-,TRBV7-2
TGTGCCAGCAGTTACGGGGGCGAGTACGAGCAGTACTTC,CASSYGGEYEQYF,few,TRBJ2-7,-,TRBV6-7
TGTGCCAGCAGCCAAGATCTCGGACTCTATGGCTACACCTTC,CASSQDLGLYGYTF,-,TRBJ1-2,-,TRBV4-2
TGTGCCAGCAGCTTGTCAGTTTACTACGAGCAGTACTTC,CASSLSVYYEQYF,-,TRBJ2-7,-,TRBV7-2